These T cell receptor beta chains were read from a single sample in a study of blood T cell repertoires in COVID-19. Sequencing was performed with immunoSEQ multiplex PCR; in TCRdb, only in-frame clones are kept and a portion is missing. The profile shows 260,000 or so clones, roughly 80% of them singletons. Sequenced: PBMCs or T cells enriched from blood (not recorded which). The source of these receptors is a middle-aged woman who had been exposed to COVID-19. Both conserved end residues are part of each CDR3. Fields, in order: D gene, clone size, J gene, V gene, CDR3 DNA, CDR3 protein. A D gene is named only where the DNA matches it firmly. Expanded clones are given a class, and other clones once, few, many or no size at all.

>TRBD1|NA|TRBJ1-1|TRBV7-9
TGTGCCAGCAGCAAGACAGGGCAAGCTTTCTTT
CASSKTGQAFF
>NA|NA|TRBJ2-1|TRBV18
TGTGCCAGCTCACCACGGACAGACTCCTACAATGAGCAGTTCTTC
CASSPRTDSYNEQFF
>NA|NA|TRBJ1-2|TRBV7-2
TGTGCCAGCAGGGGCGACAGCGCCTATGGCTACACCTTC
CASRGDSAYGYTF
>NA|NA|TRBJ1-1|TRBV6-2/TRBV6-3
TGTGCCAGCAGTTACTCCTCGGGGAAGGATAAAACTGAAGCTTTCTTT
CASSYSSGKDKTEAFF
>TRBD1|NA|TRBJ1-3|TRBV7-2
TGTGCCAGCAGCCAGACAGGGACAGGAAACACCATATATTTT
CASSQTGTGNTIYF
>NA|NA|TRBJ2-2|TRBV5-1
TGCGCCAGCAGCTTGGCAGGGCAATCCGGGGAGCTGTTTTTT
CASSLAGQSGELFF
>TRBD2|NA|TRBJ2-2|TRBV24-1
TGTGCCACCAGTGATCCTAGCGGGGGGGCCACCGGGGAGCTGTTTTTT
CATSDPSGGATGELFF
>NA|NA|TRBJ1-1|TRBV6-1
TGTGCCAGCAGTGGGGGACCCACTTTGGGGGGTAACACTGAAGCTTTCTTT
CASSGGPTLGGNTEAFF
>NA|many|TRBJ2-1|TRBV7-6
TGTGCCAGCAGCTCCGGACAAAGCTCCTACAATGAGCAGTTCTTC
CASSSGQSSYNEQFF
>NA|NA|TRBJ2-6|TRBV5-1
TGCGCCAGCAGACTCGTATCTGGGGCCAACGTCCTGACTTTC
CASRLVSGANVLTF
>TRBD1|NA|TRBJ2-2|TRBV29-1
TGCAGCGTAGGGACAGGGAGGGAGGCCGGGGAGCTGTTTTTT
CSVGTGREAGELFF
>TRBD1|NA|TRBJ1-1|TRBV7-8
TGTGCCAGCAGCTTACCAAGGAGAATACAGGGGCGGAACACTGAAGCTTTCTTT
CASSLPRRIQGRNTEAFF
>NA|NA|TRBJ1-5|TRBV5-5
TGTGCCAGCAGCTTTGAGAGGATCGGAGGGGTTGGTCAGCCCCAGCATTTT
CASSFERIGGVGQPQHF
>NA|NA|TRBJ1-5|TRBV11-2
TGTGCCAGCAGCTTAGGTTTGGCGGGAACGGGTCAGCCCCAGCATTTT
CASSLGLAGTGQPQHF
>TRBD1|NA|TRBJ2-7|TRBV15
TGTGCCACCAGCAGAGCGGGGACAGGGGTCGGGGAGCAGTACTTC
CATSRAGTGVGEQYF
>NA|NA|TRBJ1-6|TRBV6-5
TGTGCCAGCAGTAGCACCCCTTATAATTCACCCCTCCACTTT
CASSSTPYNSPLHF
>NA|NA|TRBJ1-2|TRBV6-2/TRBV6-3
TGTGCCAGCAGTTACGAGGCGTCGGGGGTCCACTACACCTTC
CASSYEASGVHYTF
>NA|NA|TRBJ1-1|TRBV29-1
TGCAGCGTTGATCGGCGGCCTAACACTGAAGCTTTCTTT
CSVDRRPNTEAFF
>NA|NA|TRBJ1-1|TRBV2
TGTGCCAGCACAGTACAGGGTCAAGGCACTGAAGCTTTCTTT
CASTVQGQGTEAFF
>NA|NA|TRBJ1-5|TRBV3-1/TRBV3-2
TGTGCCAGCAGCTCAGCTGGGAGTCAGCCCCAGCATTTT
CASSSAGSQPQHF
>TRBD1|NA|TRBJ2-1|TRBV14
TGTGCCAGCAGCCAATACAGGGGTGAACAGTTCTTC
CASSQYRGEQFF
>TRBD1|NA|TRBJ2-1|TRBV28
TGTGCCAGCAGCCGACCGGGACAGTTTGAGAATGAGCAGTTCTTC
CASSRPGQFENEQFF